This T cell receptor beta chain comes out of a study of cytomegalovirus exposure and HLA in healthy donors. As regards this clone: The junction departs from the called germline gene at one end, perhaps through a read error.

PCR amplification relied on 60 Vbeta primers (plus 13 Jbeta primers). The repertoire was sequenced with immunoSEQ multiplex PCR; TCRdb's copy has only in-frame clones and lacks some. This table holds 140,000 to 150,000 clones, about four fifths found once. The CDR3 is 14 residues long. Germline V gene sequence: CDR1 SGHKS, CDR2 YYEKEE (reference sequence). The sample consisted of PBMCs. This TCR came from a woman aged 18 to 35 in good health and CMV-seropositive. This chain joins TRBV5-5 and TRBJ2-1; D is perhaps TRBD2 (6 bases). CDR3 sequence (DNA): TGCGCCAGCAGCCAAGGGGAGGAGTTGGATGAGCAGTTCTTC. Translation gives CASSQGEELDEQFF. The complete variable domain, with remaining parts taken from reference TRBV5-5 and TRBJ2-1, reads DAGVTQSPTHLIKTRGQQVTLRCSPISGHKSVSWYQQVLGQGPQFIFQYYEKEERGRGNFPDRFSARQFPNYSSELNVNALLLGDSALYLCASSQGEELDEQFFGPGTRLTVL.